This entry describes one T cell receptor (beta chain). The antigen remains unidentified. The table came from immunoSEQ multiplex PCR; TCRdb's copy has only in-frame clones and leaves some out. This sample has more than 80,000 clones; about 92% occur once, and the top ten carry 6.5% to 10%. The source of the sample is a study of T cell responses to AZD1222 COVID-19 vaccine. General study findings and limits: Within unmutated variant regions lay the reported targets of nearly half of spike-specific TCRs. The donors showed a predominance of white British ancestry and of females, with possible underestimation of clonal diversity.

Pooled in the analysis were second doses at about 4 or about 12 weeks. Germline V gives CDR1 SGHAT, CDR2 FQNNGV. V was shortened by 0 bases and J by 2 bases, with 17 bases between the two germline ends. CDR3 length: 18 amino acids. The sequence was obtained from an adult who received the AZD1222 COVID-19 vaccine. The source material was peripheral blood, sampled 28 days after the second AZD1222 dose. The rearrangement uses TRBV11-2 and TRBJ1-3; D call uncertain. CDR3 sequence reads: CASSLEDRRSVAGNTIYF. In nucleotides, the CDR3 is TGTGCCAGCAGCTTAGAAGATCGGAGGTCTGTAGCTGGAAACACCATATATTTT.